This T cell receptor beta chain stems from a study of blood T cell repertoires in COVID-19. In the study overall: PBMCs, B-cell-depleted T cells, or T cells provided the cDNA or gDNA that made up the material.

In the original processing: Nucleated cell number was recorded as an estimate derived from reference gene primer amplification. Sequencing was performed with immunoSEQ multiplex PCR; in TCRdb, only in-frame clones are kept and a portion is missing. That table supplies the V and J calls and clone size; D and trimming were determined from the DNA. Of approximately 190,000 clones listed, about nine tenths are singletons. In this sample, this clone turned up a few times. Germline CDR1 reads SGHAT; CDR2 reads FQNNGV. J lost 1 base, V lost 5 bases, and 14 bases had no gene match. This CDR3 is built from 19 residues.

The origin of this receptor is a man older than 75 with acute or convalescent COVID-19. Sample: peripheral blood. The V call is TRBV11-2, the J call TRBJ2-6; 7 positions agree with TRBD1. CDR3 residues: CASSRWAYRGESGANVLTF. CDR3 sequence (DNA): TGTGCCAGCAGCCGTTGGGCCTACAGGGGAGAATCTGGGGCCAACGTCCTGACTTTC.